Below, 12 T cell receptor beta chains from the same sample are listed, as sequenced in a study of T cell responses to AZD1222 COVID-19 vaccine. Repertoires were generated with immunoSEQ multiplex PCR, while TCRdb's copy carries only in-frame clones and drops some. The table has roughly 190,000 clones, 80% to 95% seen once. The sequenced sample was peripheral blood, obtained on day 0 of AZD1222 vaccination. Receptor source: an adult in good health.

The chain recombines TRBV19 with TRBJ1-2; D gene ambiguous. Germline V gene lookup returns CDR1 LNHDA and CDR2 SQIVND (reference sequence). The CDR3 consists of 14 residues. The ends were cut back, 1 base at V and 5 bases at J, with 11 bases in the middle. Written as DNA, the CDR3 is TGTGCCAGTAGTATAGTTAGCAGCTCGTATGGCTACACCTTC. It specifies CASSIVSSSYGYTF.

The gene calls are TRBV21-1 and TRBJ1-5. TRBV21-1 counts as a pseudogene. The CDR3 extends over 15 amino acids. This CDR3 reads CASTLGGDPNQPQHF. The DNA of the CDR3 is TGTGCCAGCACCTTGGGGGGGGACCCCAATCAGCCCCAGCATTTT.

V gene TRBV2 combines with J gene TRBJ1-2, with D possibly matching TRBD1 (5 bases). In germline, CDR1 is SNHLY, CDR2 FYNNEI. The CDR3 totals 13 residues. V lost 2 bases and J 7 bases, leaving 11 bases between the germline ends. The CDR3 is CASSELTAIGYTF. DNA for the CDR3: TGTGCCAGCAGTGAATTGACAGCAATTGGCTACACCTTC.

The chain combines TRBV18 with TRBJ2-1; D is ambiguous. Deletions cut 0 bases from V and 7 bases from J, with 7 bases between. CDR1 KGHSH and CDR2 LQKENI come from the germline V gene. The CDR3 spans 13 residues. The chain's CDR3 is CASSPPGRNEQFF. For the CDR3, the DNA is TGTGCCAGCTCACCACCAGGTAGAAATGAGCAGTTCTTC. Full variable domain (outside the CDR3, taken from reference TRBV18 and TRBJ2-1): NAGVMQNPRHLVRRRGQEARLRCSPMKGHSHVYWYRQLPEEGLKFMVYLQKENIIDESGMPKERFSAEFPKEGPSILRIQQVVRGDSAAYFCASSPPGRNEQFFGPGTRLTVL.

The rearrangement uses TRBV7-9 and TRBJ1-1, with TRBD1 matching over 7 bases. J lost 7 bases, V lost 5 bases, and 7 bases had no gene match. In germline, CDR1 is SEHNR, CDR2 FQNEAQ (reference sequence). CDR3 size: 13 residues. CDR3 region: CASSMTGNGEAFF. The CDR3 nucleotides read TGTGCCAGCAGCATGACAGGGAATGGTGAAGCTTTCTTT.

CDR3 nucleotides: TGTGCCAGCAACTCCAGGGCCGGAGATACGCAGTATTTT. Translation gives CASNSRAGDTQYF. V usage is TRBV12-3 or TRBV12-4 and J usage is TRBJ2-3, with D possibly matching TRBD1 (5 bases). Trimming removed 7 bases from V and 5 bases from J, with 13 bases in between. The CDR3 length is 13 residues.

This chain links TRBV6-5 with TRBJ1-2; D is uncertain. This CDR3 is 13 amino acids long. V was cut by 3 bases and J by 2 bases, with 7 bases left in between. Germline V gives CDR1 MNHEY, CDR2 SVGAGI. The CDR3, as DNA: TGTGCCAGCAGTTATGTACAGAACTATGGCTACACCTTC. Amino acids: CASSYVQNYGYTF.

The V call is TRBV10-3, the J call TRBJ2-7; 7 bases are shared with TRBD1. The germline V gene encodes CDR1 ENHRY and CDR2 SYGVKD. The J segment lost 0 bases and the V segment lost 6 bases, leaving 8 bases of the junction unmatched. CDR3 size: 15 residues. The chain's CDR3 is CAIRGTVQSSYEQYF. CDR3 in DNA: TGTGCCATCAGGGGGACAGTTCAGAGCTCCTACGAGCAGTACTTC.

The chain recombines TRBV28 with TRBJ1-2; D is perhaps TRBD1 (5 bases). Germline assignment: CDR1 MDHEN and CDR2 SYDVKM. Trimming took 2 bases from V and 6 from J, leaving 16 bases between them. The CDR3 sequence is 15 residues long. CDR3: CASSLTGALVNGYTF. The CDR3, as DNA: TGTGCCAGCAGTTTAACAGGAGCCCTTGTTAATGGCTACACCTTC.

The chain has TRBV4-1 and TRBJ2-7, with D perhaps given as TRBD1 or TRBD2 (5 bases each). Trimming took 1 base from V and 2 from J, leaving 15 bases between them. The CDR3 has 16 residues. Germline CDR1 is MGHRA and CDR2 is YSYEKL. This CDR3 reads CASSQGWGPETYEQYF. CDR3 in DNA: TGCGCCAGCAGCCAAGGATGGGGACCCGAGACCTACGAGCAGTACTTC.

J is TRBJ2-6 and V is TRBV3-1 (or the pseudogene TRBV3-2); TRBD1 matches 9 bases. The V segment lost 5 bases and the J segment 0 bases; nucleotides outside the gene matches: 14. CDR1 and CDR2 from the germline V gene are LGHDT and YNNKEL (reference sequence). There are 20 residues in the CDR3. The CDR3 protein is CASSEALGQGQSSGANVLTF. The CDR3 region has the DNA TGTGCCAGCAGCGAAGCCTTGGGACAGGGTCAAAGCTCTGGGGCCAACGTCCTGACTTTC.

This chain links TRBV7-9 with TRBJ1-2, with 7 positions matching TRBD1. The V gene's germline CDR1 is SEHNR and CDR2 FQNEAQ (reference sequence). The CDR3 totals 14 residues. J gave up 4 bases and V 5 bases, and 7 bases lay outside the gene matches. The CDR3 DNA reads TGTGCCAGCAGCCTAGACAGGGAGCGCTATGGCTACACCTTC. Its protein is CASSLDRERYGYTF.